What follows describes a single T cell receptor (beta chain). The antigen is undetermined. The authors made TCR cDNA by 5'RACE template switching, adding a universal primer site and UMIs. Each CDR3 protein gets one entry after TCRdb re-called the 5' RACE reads with MiXCR. This sample yields 400,000 to 650,000 distinct CDR3 sequences, of which 20% to 25% are seen a single time; roughly a sixth belongs to the top ten. The source of the sample is a study of T cells after yellow fever vaccination. Findings of the study overall: Post-booster reappearance was seen for most primary-vaccination clones (around 97% CD4, around 91% CD8). The presence of abundant clonotypes contaminating from the bulk population was possible in FACS-sorted repertoires.

The CDR3 runs to 13 residues. With 5 bases removed from V and 5 bases from J, the gap between germline ends came to 12 bases. Germline V CDR1 and CDR2: SGHVS, FQNEAQ. Sequencing was performed on PBMCs, taken 21 days after the first yellow fever vaccination. The rearrangement uses TRBV7-8 and TRBJ1-1, with D hard to call. The source of this sequence is a man aged 18-30 years who received the YFV17D yellow fever vaccine. This chain's CDR3 is CASSRQGTTEAFF. The CDR3 DNA follows: TGTGCCAGCAGCCGACAAGGAACAACTGAAGCTTTCTTT.